This T cell receptor (beta chain) was retrieved from a study of blood T cell repertoires in COVID-19. Study-level background: COVID-19 samples collected from the United States, Italy and Spain covered acute and convalescent phases. PBMCs, B-cell-depleted T cells, or T cells were the source of the cDNA or gDNA that made up the material.

The germline V gene encodes CDR1 LGHNA and CDR2 YSLEER. V was trimmed by 0 bases and J by 0 bases, leaving 13 bases between them. The CDR3 has 17 residues. In the authors' workflow: The authors estimated nucleated cell counts from reference gene primer amplification. Some clones are missing from TCRdb's copy, which holds only in-frame ones; the method was immunoSEQ multiplex PCR. That table gives V, J and clone size, and the DNA gave D and trimming. The sample has some 230,000 clones, 84% seen once. The chain uses TRBV4-3 and TRBJ2-3; D is perhaps TRBD2 (7 bases). The source material was peripheral blood. The origin of this receptor is an older woman who had recovered from COVID-19. The DNA for the CDR3 is TGCGCCAGCAGCCAAGATGCGGGGGCTCCTAGCACAGATACGCAGTATTTT. Translating gives CASSQDAGAPSTDTQYF.